This T cell receptor (beta chain) is from a study of T cell changes during pregnancy in multiple sclerosis. V lost 6 bases and J lost 5; bases outside the gene matches: 11. In germline, CDR1 is SQVTM, CDR2 ANQGSEA. This CDR3 comprises 15 residues. Assay: immunoSEQ multiplex PCR; the TCRdb copy retains only in-frame clones and omits some. The profile covers about 49,000 clones, with almost 90% appearing a single time and about 5.1% taken by the ten largest. The sample consisted of peripheral blood, taken after pregnancy. The chain links TRBV29-1 to TRBJ1-2; TRBD1 matches 11 bases. The TCR sequence derives from a female donor in good health, enrolled as a control in a pregnancy study. The CDR3 loop is CSVPGQGEQWYGYTF. DNA for the CDR3: TGCAGCGTACCGGGACAGGGGGAACAGTGGTATGGCTACACCTTC.